Listed below are T cell receptor beta chains from one sample, sequenced in a study of blood T cell repertoires in COVID-19. This table comes from immunoSEQ multiplex PCR, and its TCRdb copy is limited to in-frame clones, with some not included. The sample yields 180,000 or so clones, approximately 80% seen once. Sequencing was carried out using PBMCs or T cells enriched from blood (not recorded which). These TCRs come from a woman aged 60-75 years who had recovered from COVID-19. CDR3s leave out the opening cysteine and the closing phenylalanine or tryptophan.

TRBJ2-7	TRBV3-1/TRBV3-2	ASSPLGGREQY
TRBJ1-5	TRBV5-1	ASSLNRDQPQH
TRBJ2-3	TRBV30	AWSKQGLSTDTQY
TRBJ2-4	TRBV3-1/TRBV3-2	ASSQGTGGKGIQY
TRBJ2-7	TRBV27	ASSIYHGYEQY
TRBJ1-1	TRBV18	ASSPFDRAEAF
TRBJ1-1	TRBV19	ATRIRGNTEAF
TRBJ1-5	TRBV7-6	ASSSGQPNQPQH
TRBJ1-5	TRBV2	ASRRVGQPQH
TRBJ2-5	TRBV30	AWSLAGGPLGETQY
TRBJ2-3	TRBV24-1	ATSESGGNTDTQY
TRBJ1-2	TRBV7-9	ASSAGTGYGYT
TRBJ2-1	TRBV7-8	ASSLAARRLAYNEQF
TRBJ1-2	TRBV11-2	ASSGTDRAYGYT
TRBJ2-3	TRBV6-5	ASSAGATDTQY
TRBJ2-5	TRBV6-1	ASRMGQNQETQY
TRBJ1-2	TRBV12-3/TRBV12-4	ASSLNPPGGYT
TRBJ1-4	TRBV27	ASSLNRALGKLF
TRBJ2-7	TRBV19	ASSPRPGETYEQY
TRBJ1-3	TRBV6-5	ASSYARTDSGNTIY
TRBJ1-1	TRBV5-1	ASSSRVGNTEAF
TRBJ2-2	TRBV24-1	ATSDLRAGANTGELF
TRBJ2-7	TRBV4-2	ASSQGSSGKSSYEQY
TRBJ2-7	TRBV5-1	ASSLKGGSSYEQY
TRBJ2-7	TRBV18	ASSPRQGSPVEQY
TRBJ1-2	TRBV5-1	ASRKESGYYGYT
TRBJ1-2	TRBV5-6	ASSSMGGYGYT
TRBJ1-4	TRBV28	ASSTTLREINEKLF
TRBJ1-1	TRBV12-3/TRBV12-4	ASSLQQATEAF
TRBJ2-1	TRBV7-2	ASSLGAGDSYNEQF
TRBJ2-1	TRBV7-9	ASRPGRRVNNEQF
TRBJ2-3	TRBV5-1	ASSVQVSTDTQY
TRBJ2-3	TRBV7-7	ASSRGLGTTDTQY
TRBJ2-7	TRBV11-2	ASSVAGDEQY
TRBJ1-2	TRBV28	ASAKWGGISVNYGYT
TRBJ1-1	TRBV7-9	ASSLSMNTEAF
TRBJ2-2	TRBV2	ASSEALQGDGELF
TRBJ2-1	TRBV28	ASSLSGRALNEQF
TRBJ1-2	TRBV19	ASTRHFQGVSSLDYGYT
TRBJ2-5	TRBV7-2	ASSLTPSGETQY
TRBJ2-7	TRBV7-2	ASSPPGLAGGVEQY
TRBJ1-2	TRBV6-4	ASSDGQTMVGYT
TRBJ2-1	TRBV28	ASSSPSGGRVNEQF
TRBJ1-6	TRBV19	ASRLTGGDNSPLH
TRBJ1-5	TRBV9	ASSVGGTGPQH
TRBJ1-4	TRBV3-1/TRBV3-2	ASSRLPQAGEKLF
TRBJ2-5	TRBV3-1/TRBV3-2	ASSQTHSGGRETQY
TRBJ2-2	TRBV9	ASSTPGLAGGVTDTGELF
TRBJ1-1	TRBV11-2	ASSPRSYDTEAF
TRBJ2-7	TRBV28	ASLRPGSYEQY
TRBJ2-7	TRBV30	AWSTLFRGAGKGEQY
TRBJ2-7	TRBV12-3/TRBV12-4	ASSRTSGYEQY
TRBJ2-1	TRBV9	ASSVSGTDYNEQF
TRBJ1-2	TRBV18	ASSPDLGGSEGYT